This T cell receptor beta chain derives from a study of T-cell reconstitution after alpha-beta-depleted transplantation in children. The trim removed 4 bases at V and 10 bases at J, leaving 8 bases unmatched. This CDR3 comprises 14 residues. Germline assignment: CDR1 SGHTA and CDR2 FQGNSA. For TCRbeta, the library was prepared with unique molecular identifiers. TCRdb fed the PCR reads into MiXCR, producing one record per CDR3 protein. The sample contains fewer than 250,000 distinct CDR3 sequences, over 15% of which appear only once. V usage is TRBV7-2 and J usage is TRBJ2-1; 9 bases align to TRBD2. The TCR was taken from a male patient under 10 years old who had a stem cell transplant for acute lymphoblastic leukemia, so the T cells may come from the graft donor. The starting material was PBMCs, mostly from graft donor cells, obtained 360 days after TCRalphabeta/CD19-depleted stem cell transplant. CDR3 protein: CASSWGLASGEQFF. The CDR3 DNA reads TGTGCCAGCAGCTGGGGACTAGCATCCGGGGAGCAGTTCTTC.